This T cell receptor (beta chain) appears in the sequencing data of a study of beta chain features in type 1 diabetes. Study outcomes and limitations: Patients' naive, central memory and regulatory TCRB repertoires appeared more alike than those of healthy donors. Over-representation of high TCR-expressing cells was a possible consequence of cDNA sequencing.

The V and J ends lost 1 base and 6 bases respectively, with 9 bases between them. CDR1 SEHNR and CDR2 FQNEAQ come from the germline V gene (reference sequence). The length of the CDR3 is 13 residues. Reverse transcription of all isolated RNA meant that expressed TCRB transcripts were sequenced. Generated by immunoSEQ multiplex PCR, the TCRdb table keeps only in-frame clones and is missing some. Of 450,000 to 550,000 clones in the sample, over 25% were seen once. Concerning this clone: Its cognate antigen is unknown.

Blood was collected once per donor into heparin, averaging about 116 mL. Central memory, naive, regulatory and stem cell-like memory CD4+ cells were sorted by CD45RO/CCR7/CD25/CD127/CD95/CD27. This receptor was identified in a young man in good health. The sample comprised naive CD4+ T cells from blood. The chain carries TRBV7-9 and TRBJ1-1; tentative D call: TRBD1 (5 bases). CDR3 residues: CASSLDGGAEAFF. CDR3 in DNA: TGTGCCAGCAGCTTAGATGGGGGAGCTGAAGCTTTCTTT.